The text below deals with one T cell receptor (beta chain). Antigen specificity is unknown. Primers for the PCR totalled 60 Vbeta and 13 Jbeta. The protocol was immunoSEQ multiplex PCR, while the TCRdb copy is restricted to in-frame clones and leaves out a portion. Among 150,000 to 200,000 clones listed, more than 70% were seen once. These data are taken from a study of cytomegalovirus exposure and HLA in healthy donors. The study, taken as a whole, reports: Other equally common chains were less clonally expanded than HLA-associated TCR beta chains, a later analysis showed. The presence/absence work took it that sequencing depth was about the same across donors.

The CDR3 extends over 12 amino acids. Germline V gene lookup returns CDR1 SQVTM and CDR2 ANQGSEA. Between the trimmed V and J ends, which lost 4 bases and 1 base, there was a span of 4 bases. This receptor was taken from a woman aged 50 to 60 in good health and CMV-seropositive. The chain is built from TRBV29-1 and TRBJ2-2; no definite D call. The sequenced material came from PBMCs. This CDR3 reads CSVGENTGELFF. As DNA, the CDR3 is TGCAGCGTTGGCGAGAACACCGGGGAGCTGTTTTTT.